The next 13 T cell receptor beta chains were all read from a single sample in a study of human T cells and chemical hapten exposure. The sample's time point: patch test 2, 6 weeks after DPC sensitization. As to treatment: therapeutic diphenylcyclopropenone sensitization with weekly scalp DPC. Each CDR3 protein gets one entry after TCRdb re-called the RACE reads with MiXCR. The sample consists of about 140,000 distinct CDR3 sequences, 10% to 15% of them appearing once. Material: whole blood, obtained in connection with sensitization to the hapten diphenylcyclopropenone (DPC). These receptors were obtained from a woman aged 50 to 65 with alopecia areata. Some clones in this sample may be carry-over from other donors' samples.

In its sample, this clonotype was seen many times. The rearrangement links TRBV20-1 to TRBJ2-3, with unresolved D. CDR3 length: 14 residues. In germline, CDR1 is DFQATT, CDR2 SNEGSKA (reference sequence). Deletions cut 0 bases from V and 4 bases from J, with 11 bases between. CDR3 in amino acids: CSARDVRFSDTQYF. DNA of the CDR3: TGCAGTGCTAGAGATGTGAGGTTTTCAGATACGCAGTATTTT.

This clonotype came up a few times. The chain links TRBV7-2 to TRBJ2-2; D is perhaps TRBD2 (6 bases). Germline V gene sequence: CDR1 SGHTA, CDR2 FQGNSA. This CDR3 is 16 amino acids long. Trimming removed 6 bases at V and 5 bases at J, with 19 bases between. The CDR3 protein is CASSFNSGRVTGELFF. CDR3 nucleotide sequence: TGTGCCAGCAGTTTCAATAGCGGCCGGGTTACCGGGGAGCTGTTTTTT. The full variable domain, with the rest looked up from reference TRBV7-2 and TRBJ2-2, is GAGVSQSPSNKVTEKGKDVELRCDPISGHTALYWYRQSLGQGLEFLIYFQGNSAPDKSGLPSDRFSAERTGGSVSTLTIQRTQQEDSAVYLCASSFNSGRVTGELFFGEGSRLTVL.

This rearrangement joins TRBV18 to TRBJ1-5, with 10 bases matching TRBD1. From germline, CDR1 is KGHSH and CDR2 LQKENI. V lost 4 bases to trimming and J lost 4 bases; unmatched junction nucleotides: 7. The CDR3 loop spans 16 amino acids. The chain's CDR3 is CASSLSGTGVNQPQHF. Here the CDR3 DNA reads TGTGCCAGCTCACTCTCCGGGACAGGGGTGAATCAGCCCCAGCATTTT.

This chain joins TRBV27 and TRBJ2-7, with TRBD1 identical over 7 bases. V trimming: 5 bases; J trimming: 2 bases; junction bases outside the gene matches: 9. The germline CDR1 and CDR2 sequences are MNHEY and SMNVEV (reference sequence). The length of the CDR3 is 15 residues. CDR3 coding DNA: TGTGCCAGCAGTATACCCGGGACAGCAACCTACGAGCAGTACTTC. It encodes CASSIPGTATYEQYF.

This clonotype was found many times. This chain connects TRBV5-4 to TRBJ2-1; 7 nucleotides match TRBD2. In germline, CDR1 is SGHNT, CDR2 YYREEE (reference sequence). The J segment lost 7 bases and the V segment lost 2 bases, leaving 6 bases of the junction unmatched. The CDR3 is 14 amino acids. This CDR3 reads CASSFKAGRNEQFF. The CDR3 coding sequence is TGTGCCAGCAGCTTCAAGGCCGGGAGGAATGAGCAGTTCTTC.

CDR3 nucleotides: TGCGCCAGCACCCCCCTCCGGGACCCAGGGCCCTACGAGCAGTACTTC. Translation: CASTPLRDPGPYEQYF. The rearrangement joins TRBV10-1 to TRBJ2-7; possibly TRBD1 or TRBD2 for D (5 bases each). The germline gives CDR1 WNHNN, CDR2 SYGVQD (reference sequence). CDR3 length: 16 amino acids. V dropped 7 bases and J dropped 2 bases, with 21 bases sitting between them.

The CDR3 bases are TGCAGTGCTAGAGATTTGGATAGGGGAGAGGGCACTGAAGCTTTCTTT. Protein product: CSARDLDRGEGTEAFF. The gene calls are TRBV20-1 and TRBJ1-1; perhaps TRBD1 as D (5 bases). Germline V lookup: CDR1 DFQATT, CDR2 SNEGSKA (reference sequence). The CDR3 extends over 16 amino acids. V lost 0 bases and J 4 bases, leaving 18 bases between the germline ends.

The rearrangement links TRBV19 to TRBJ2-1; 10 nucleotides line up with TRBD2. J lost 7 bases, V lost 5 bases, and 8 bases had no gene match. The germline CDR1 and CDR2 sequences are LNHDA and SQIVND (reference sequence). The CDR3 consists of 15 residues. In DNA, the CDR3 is TGTGCCAGTAGTCGCGGGACTAGCGAACCGAATGAGCAGTTCTTC. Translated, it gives CASSRGTSEPNEQFF. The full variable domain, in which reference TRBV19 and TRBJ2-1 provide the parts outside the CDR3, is DGGITQSPKYLFRKEGQNVTLSCEQNLNHDAMYWYRQDPGQGLRLIYYSQIVNDFQKGDIAEGYSVSREKKESFPLTVTSAQKNPTAFYLCASSRGTSEPNEQFFGPGTRLTVL.

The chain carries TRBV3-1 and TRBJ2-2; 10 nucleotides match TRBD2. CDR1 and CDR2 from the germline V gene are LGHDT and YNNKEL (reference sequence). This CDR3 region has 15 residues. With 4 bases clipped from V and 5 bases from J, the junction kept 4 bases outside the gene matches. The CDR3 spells CASSPGLARTGELFF. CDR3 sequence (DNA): TGTGCCAGCAGCCCGGGACTAGCGCGAACCGGGGAGCTGTTTTTT.

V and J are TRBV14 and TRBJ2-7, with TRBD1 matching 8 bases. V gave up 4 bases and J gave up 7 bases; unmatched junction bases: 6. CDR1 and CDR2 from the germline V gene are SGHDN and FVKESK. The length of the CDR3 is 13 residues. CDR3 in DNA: TGTGCCAGCAGCCGGGGGACAGGCAAGGAGCAGTACTTC. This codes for CASSRGTGKEQYF.

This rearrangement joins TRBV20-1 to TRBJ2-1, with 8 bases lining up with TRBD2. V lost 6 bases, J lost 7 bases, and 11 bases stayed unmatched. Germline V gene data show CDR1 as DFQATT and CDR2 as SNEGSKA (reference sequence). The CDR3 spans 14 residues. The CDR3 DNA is TGCAGTGCCGAAAGCGGGAGTATGGGAAATGAGCAGTTCTTC. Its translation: CSAESGSMGNEQFF.

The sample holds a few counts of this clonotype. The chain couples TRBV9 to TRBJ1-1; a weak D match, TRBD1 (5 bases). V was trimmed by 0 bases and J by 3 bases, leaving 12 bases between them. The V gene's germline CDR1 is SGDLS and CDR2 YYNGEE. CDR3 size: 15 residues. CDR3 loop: CASSVVGGGYTEAFF. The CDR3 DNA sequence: TGTGCCAGCAGCGTAGTTGGGGGAGGGTACACTGAAGCTTTCTTT. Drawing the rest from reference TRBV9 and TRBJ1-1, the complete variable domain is DSGVTQTPKHLITATGQRVTLRCSPRSGDLSVYWYQQSLDQGLQFLIQYYNGEERAKGNILERFSAQQFPDLHSELNLSSLELGDSALYFCASSVVGGGYTEAFFGQGTRLTVV.

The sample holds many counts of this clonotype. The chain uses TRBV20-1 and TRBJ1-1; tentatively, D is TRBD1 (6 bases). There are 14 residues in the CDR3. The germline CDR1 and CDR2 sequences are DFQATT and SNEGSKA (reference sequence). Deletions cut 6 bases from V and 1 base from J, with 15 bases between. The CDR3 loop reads CSAARGSGNTEAFF. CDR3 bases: TGCAGTGCCGCGAGGGGGTCTGGGAACACTGAAGCTTTCTTT.